This paragraph reports one T cell receptor (beta chain). Antigen specificity is unknown. The TCR beta CDR3 regions underwent amplification using RNA transcripts as the source. RT-PCR in the first round (using the HTBI primer set) targeted the TCR CDR3. TCRdb redid the calling of the multiplex PCR reads with MiXCR, one entry per CDR3 protein. The table records around 540,000 distinct CDR3 sequences, just over 45% of them present only once. This entry is derived from a study of T cells in Graves' hyperthyroidism and ophthalmopathy. Diagnosis of hyperthyroidism was new in patients aged 18 to 65, and its duration was under 2 months. The diagnoses drew upon clinical symptoms, serum thyroxine and TRAb, thyroid ultrasound and orbital computed tomography. Germline CDR1 is SQVTM and CDR2 is ANQGSEA. This CDR3 has 13 residues. The trim removed 6 bases at V and 7 bases at J, leaving 12 bases unmatched. Overall study findings and caveats: Median prediction lead before ophthalmopathy onset was 6.5 to 7 months with the model. Among clonotypes expanded in thyroid above 0.001, most were also found in blood.

The receptor comes from a woman aged 18 to 35 with Graves' hyperthyroidism. The chain couples TRBV29-1 to TRBJ2-7; 7 bases are shared with TRBD2. Source material: peripheral blood or thyroid tissue (not recorded which). Here the CDR3 DNA reads TGCAGCGTAGGGGAACTAGCGAGGCATGAGCAGTACTTC. Protein product: CSVGELARHEQYF.